This T cell receptor beta chain originates from a study of T cell changes during pregnancy in multiple sclerosis. Germline lookup yields CDR1 SGHNT and CDR2 YYREEE (reference sequence). J lost 4 bases, V lost 0 bases, and 4 bases had no gene match. This CDR3 spans 15 amino acids. Using immunoSEQ multiplex PCR, the repertoire was profiled, and TCRdb retains in-frame clones only, with some absent. The sample has around 80,000 clones, roughly 92% seen once. V and J are TRBV5-4 and TRBJ2-7; the match to TRBD2 covers 10 bases. The sequence was collected from a female donor with multiple sclerosis, enrolled in a pregnancy study. Sequencing used peripheral blood, obtained before pregnancy. The CDR3 loop is CASSLGTSGIYEQYF. CDR3 nucleotides: TGTGCCAGCAGCTTGGGGACTAGCGGAATATACGAGCAGTACTTC.